The 8 T cell receptor beta chains in this list originate from one sample, sequenced in a study of T cell responses to AZD1222 COVID-19 vaccine. Using immunoSEQ multiplex PCR, the repertoire was profiled, and TCRdb retains in-frame clones only, with some absent. The top ten hold over 3% of the sample, which has about 140,000 clones, more than 75% seen once. The sample in question was peripheral blood, obtained 28 days after the second AZD1222 dose. The receptors were sampled from an adult who received the AZD1222 COVID-19 vaccine.

The V gene is TRBV6-6, the J gene TRBJ1-6; D is undetermined. Germline V CDR1 and CDR2: MNHNY, SVGAGI (reference sequence). V was shortened by 6 bases and J by 13 bases, with 10 bases between the two germline ends. The CDR3 contains 11 residues. The CDR3: CASSPGSPLHF. The CDR3 DNA follows: TGTGCCAGCAGCCCCGGTTCGCCCCTCCACTTT.

CDR3 nucleotides: TGTGCCAGCAGGAGAAACTCGGCCGGTTTGGATACGCAGTATTTT. Residues: CASRRNSAGLDTQYF. The V gene is TRBV6-5, the J gene TRBJ2-3; D unresolved. The CDR3 extends over 15 amino acids. Trimming left V 6 bases short and J 6 bases short, with 19 bases between. Germline loops: CDR1 MNHEY, CDR2 SVGAGI.

CDR3 sequence: CASSPMAGAGGGYTF. CDR3 DNA sequence: TGTGCCAGCAGCCCTATGGCGGGGGCTGGGGGTGGCTACACCTTC. J is TRBJ1-2 and V is TRBV3-1 (or the pseudogene TRBV3-2); weak D call: TRBD1 (6 bases). CDR1 is LGHDT, CDR2 YNNKEL, per germline (reference sequence). The CDR3 is 15 residues long. Trimming stripped 4 bases from V and 7 bases from J, with 19 bases between.

The chain uses TRBV7-2 and TRBJ2-7; TRBD2 matches at 8 bases. The CDR3 totals 15 residues. V shed 3 bases, J shed 5 bases, and the junction held 9 bases outside the gene matches. Germline V gene sequence: CDR1 SGHTA, CDR2 FQGNSA. CDR3 loop: CASSLSGGPYDEQYF. The CDR3, as DNA: TGTGCCAGCAGCTTGAGCGGGGGCCCTTACGACGAGCAGTACTTC.

This clone was counted between two and nine times. V gene TRBV7-2 combines with J gene TRBJ2-1; no definite D call. CDR1 is SGHTA, CDR2 FQGNSA, per germline. The CDR3 extends over 15 amino acids. The V and J ends lost 5 bases and 3 bases respectively, with 14 bases between them. The CDR3 sequence: CASSPEPNYYNEQFF. The CDR3 region has the DNA TGTGCCAGCAGCCCGGAACCTAACTACTACAATGAGCAGTTCTTC.

CDR3 loop: CASSLGQAPNYGYTF. The CDR3 DNA is TGTGCCAGCAGCTTGGGCCAGGCCCCTAACTATGGCTACACCTTC. V and J are TRBV7-9 and TRBJ1-2, with D uncertain. The CDR3 extends over 15 amino acids. V lost 3 bases and J lost 0, with 11 bases in between. Germline V gene data show CDR1 as SEHNR and CDR2 as FQNEAQ (reference sequence).

By share, this clone ranks as medium-sized. Other DNA variants within this sample encode the same CDR3. The chain is built from TRBV2 and TRBJ1-2; D gene uncertain. The V end was cut by 5 bases, the J end by 5 bases, with 9 bases between. This CDR3 is built from 12 residues. Per germline, CDR1 SNHLY and CDR2 FYNNEI. The CDR3 loop is CASSRPGYGYTF. The CDR3 DNA reads as TGTGCCAGCAGTAGACCAGGATATGGCTACACCTTC.

This clone showed up just once. The chain recombines TRBV27 with TRBJ1-1, with D unclear. CDR1 and CDR2 from the germline V gene are MNHEY and SMNVEV (reference sequence). V lost 1 base and J lost 7, with 13 bases in between. CDR3 length: 14 amino acids. For the CDR3, the DNA is TGTGCCAGCAGTTTATTTTCGGGGATAGGTGAAGCTTTCTTT. Its protein is CASSLFSGIGEAFF.